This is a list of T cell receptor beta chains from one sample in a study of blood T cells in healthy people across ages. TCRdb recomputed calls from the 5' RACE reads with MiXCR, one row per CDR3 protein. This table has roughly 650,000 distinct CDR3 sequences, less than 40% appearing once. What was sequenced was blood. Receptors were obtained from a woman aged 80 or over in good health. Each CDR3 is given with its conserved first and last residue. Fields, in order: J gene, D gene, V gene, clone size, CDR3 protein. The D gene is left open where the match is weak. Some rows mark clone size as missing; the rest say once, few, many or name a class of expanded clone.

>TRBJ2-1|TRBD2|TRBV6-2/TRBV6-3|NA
CASEGLAGGRQFF
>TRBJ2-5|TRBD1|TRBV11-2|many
CASSPQGTAQETQYF
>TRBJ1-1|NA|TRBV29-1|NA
CSVEDIETRYEAFF
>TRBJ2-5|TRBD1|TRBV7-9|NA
CASSSRAGGFQETQYF
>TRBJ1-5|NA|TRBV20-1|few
CSAKGNQPQHF
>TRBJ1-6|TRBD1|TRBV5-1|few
CASSLDGTGFSPLHF
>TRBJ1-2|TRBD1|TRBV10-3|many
CAISFDRGLGYTF
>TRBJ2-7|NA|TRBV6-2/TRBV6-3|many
CASSYGGKSYEQYF
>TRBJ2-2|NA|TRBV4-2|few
CASSQDLVGGLNTGELFF
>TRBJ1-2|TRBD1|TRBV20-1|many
CSATGGLVHDYTF
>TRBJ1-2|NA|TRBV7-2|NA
CAGSLGGGDYTF
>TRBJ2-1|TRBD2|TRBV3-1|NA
CASAIAGGTDEQFF
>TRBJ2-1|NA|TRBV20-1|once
CSASPLHGGSSYNEQFF
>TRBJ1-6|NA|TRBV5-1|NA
CASSLGSYADSPLHF
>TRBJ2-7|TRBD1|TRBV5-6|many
CASRRQGVEQYF
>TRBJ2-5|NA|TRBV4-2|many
CASSLTSGRQETQYF
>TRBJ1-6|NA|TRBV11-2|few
CASSPDSVYNSPLHF
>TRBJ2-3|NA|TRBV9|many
CASSVGAADTQYF
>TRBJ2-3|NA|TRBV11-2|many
CASSLNPGLHDTQYF
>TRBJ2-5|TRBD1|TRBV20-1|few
CSARTGTARETQYF
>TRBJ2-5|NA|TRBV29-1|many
CSVKGASKETQYF
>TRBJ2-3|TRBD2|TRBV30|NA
CAWSVRVAGGRVEYF
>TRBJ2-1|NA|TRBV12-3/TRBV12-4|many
CASSRAEQFF
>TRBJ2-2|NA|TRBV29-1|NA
CSVETGKSPGELFF
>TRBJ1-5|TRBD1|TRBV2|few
CASTPGQGTGSNQPQHF
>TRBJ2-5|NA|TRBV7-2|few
CASSLSAESRETQYF
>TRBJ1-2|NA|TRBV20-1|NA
CSARPPARSPLYGYTF
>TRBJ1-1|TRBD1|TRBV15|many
CATSRGGTANTEAFF
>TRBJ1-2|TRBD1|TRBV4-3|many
CASSHITGAVGYTF
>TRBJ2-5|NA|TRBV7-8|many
CASSSRDEETQYF
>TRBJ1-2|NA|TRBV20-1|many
CSAPPVGGYTF
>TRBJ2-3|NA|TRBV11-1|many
CASSDRTGTDTQYF
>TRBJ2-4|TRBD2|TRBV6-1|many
CASSGGGGLAKNIQYF
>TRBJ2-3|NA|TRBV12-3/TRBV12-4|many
CASRGATTDTQYF
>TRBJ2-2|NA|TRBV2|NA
CASSTLGATGELFF
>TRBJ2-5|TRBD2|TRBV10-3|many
CAISLAGGKETQYF
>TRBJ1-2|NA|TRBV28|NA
CASSAPTGTSYGYTF